Presented here are 3 T cell receptor beta chains from one specimen sequenced in a study of cytotoxic CD8 clonotypes in ibrutinib-treated CLL. Produced via immunoSEQ multiplex PCR; TCRdb's table is partial and in-frame only. The sample includes a few hundred thousand clones, 60% to 75% seen only once; the top ten take about 16%. This specimen was PBMCs, taken after 24 months of ibrutinib treatment. These receptors originate from a human donor with chronic lymphocytic leukemia.

The chain combines TRBV6-6 with TRBJ2-7; a possible D gene is TRBD1 (5 bases). The V and J ends lost 2 bases and 2 bases respectively, with 16 bases between them. This CDR3 comprises 16 residues. CDR1 MNHNY and CDR2 SVGAGI come from the germline V gene (reference sequence). As DNA, the CDR3 is TGTGCCAGCAGTTACCCTGGGGCTGAAGGTCCCTACGAGCAGTACTTC. Protein sequence: CASSYPGAEGPYEQYF.

Regarding this clone: It may be a read error: a sequence one base away is much more abundant. The chain employs TRBV5-6 and TRBJ1-1; 7 bases fit TRBD1. The CDR3 is made up of 15 amino acids. Germline CDR1 SGHDT, CDR2 YYEEEE. CDR3 protein: CASNLEGQQNTEAFF. The CDR3 DNA reads as TGTGCCAGCAACTTGGAGGGACAGCAGAACACTGAAGCTTTCTTT.

This clone has a single count. J is TRBJ2-3 and V is TRBV7-3; D is uncertain. V was pared by 3 bases and J by 4 bases, with 8 bases between. Per germline, CDR1 SGHTA and CDR2 FQGTGA. The CDR3 covers 13 residues. The CDR3 is CASSFRLPDTQYF. In DNA, the CDR3 is TGTGCCAGCAGCTTTCGTCTGCCAGATACGCAGTATTTT.